This is a list of T cell receptor beta chains from one sample in a study of CD8+CD57+ T cells in acquired aplastic anemia. TCRdb reprocessed the reads via MiXCR and lists one record per CDR3 protein. Altogether about 170,000 distinct CDR3 sequences are present, around 40% being singletons, with the ten largest covering under 1.2%. Material for sequencing was sorted CD4+, CD8+, or CD8+CD57+ T cells (not recorded which) from PBMCs. Every receptor here comes from a human donor in good health. Each CDR3 is given with its conserved first and last residue. The D gene is left open where the match is weak. Clone size is given for some rows only: seen once, a few or many times, or a class if the clone is expanded.

v_call	clone_size	d_call	j_call	cdr3_aa	cdr3_nt
TRBV27	-	-	TRBJ1-4	CASSFQDGGIVEKLFF	TGTGCCAGCAGTTTCCAGGACGGGGGGATTGTTGAAAAACTGTTTTTT
TRBV19	once	TRBD1	TRBJ2-5	CASRGQGGETQYF	TGTGCCAGTAGGGGACAGGGAGGAGAGACCCAGTACTTC
TRBV10-1	-	-	TRBJ1-4	CASSESAGSEKPFF	TGCGCCAGCAGTGAGTCGGCAGGGAGCGAAAAACCGTTTTTT
TRBV20-1	-	TRBD1	TRBJ1-1	CSARAQGALNTEAFF	TGCAGTGCTAGAGCTCAGGGGGCCCTGAACACTGAAGCTTTCTTT
TRBV7-6	-	-	TRBJ2-5	CASRGETQYF	TGTGCCAGCAGAGGAGAGACCCAGTACTTC
TRBV24-1	-	TRBD2	TRBJ2-2	CASGLAGGSGELFF	TGTGCCTCTGGACTAGCGGGAGGATCCGGGGAGCTGTTTTTT
TRBV19	-	-	TRBJ2-1	CASSIRAGPGDEQFF	TGTGCCAGTAGTATCCGGGCAGGGCCCGGGGATGAGCAGTTCTTC
TRBV10-3	-	-	TRBJ2-7	CAIRGAYEQYF	TGTGCCATCAGGGGGGCCTACGAGCAGTACTTC
TRBV5-1	many	-	TRBJ1-1	CASSFTAAGNTEAFF	TGCGCCAGCAGCTTTACCGCCGCGGGCAACACTGAAGCTTTCTTT
TRBV2	-	-	TRBJ1-1	CASSVTGRGAFF	TGTGCCAGCAGTGTCACAGGGCGAGGTGCTTTCTTT
TRBV27	once	-	TRBJ1-2	CASTHHSGVMGGYTF	TGTGCCAGCACCCACCACTCGGGAGTTATGGGCGGCTACACCTTC
TRBV10-3	many	-	TRBJ1-5	CAISGSTGIDTQHF	TGTGCCATCAGTGGCTCTACAGGGATAGATACGCAGCATTTT
TRBV24-1	-	-	TRBJ2-5	CATSNVGIEETQYF	TGTGCCACCAGTAATGTGGGAATCGAAGAGACCCAGTACTTC
TRBV6-1	many	TRBD1	TRBJ1-2	CATGTGYGYTF	TGTGCCACCGGGACAGGGTATGGCTACACCTTC
TRBV3-1	-	TRBD1	TRBJ2-3	CASSQGGTDTQCF	TGTGCCAGCAGCCAAGGAGGGACAGATACGCAGTGTTTT
TRBV24-1	many	-	TRBJ2-5	CATSDGGQETQYF	TGTGCCACCAGTGACGGGGGACAAGAGACCCAGTACTTC
TRBV28	-	-	TRBJ1-2	CASSRGPSYGYTF	TGTGCCAGCAGCCGAGGACCGTCCTATGGCTACACCTTC
TRBV7-2	many	-	TRBJ2-1	CASSLYEGNEQFF	TGTGCCAGCAGCTTATATGAGGGCAATGAGCAGTTCTTC
TRBV25-1	medium-sized	-	TRBJ2-3	CASSEYSTFTDTQYF	TGTGCCAGCAGTGAATACTCCACCTTCACAGATACGCAGTATTTT
TRBV29-1	-	-	TRBJ1-1	CSVQEMNTEAFF	TGCAGCGTGCAGGAGATGAACACTGAAGCTTTCTTT
TRBV30	many	-	TRBJ2-7	CAWGVGRYEQYF	TGTGCCTGGGGGGTTGGGAGGTACGAGCAGTACTTC
TRBV29-1	-	-	TRBJ2-1	CSVGHNEQFF	TGCAGCGTCGGACACAATGAGCAGTTCTTC
TRBV28	-	-	TRBJ2-5	CASSSSGFQRETQYF	TGTGCCAGCAGTTCCTCCGGGTTTCAAAGGGAGACCCAGTACTTC
TRBV30	few	-	TRBJ2-5	CAWKARGQTQYF	TGTGCCTGGAAGGCGCGTGGACAGACCCAGTACTTC
TRBV28	-	-	TRBJ2-5	CASSLGGALEETQYF	TGTGCCAGCAGTTTAGGGGGGGCGCTAGAAGAGACCCAGTACTTC
TRBV15	-	TRBD1	TRBJ2-7	CATSWDRGMGEQYF	TGTGCCACCAGTTGGGACAGGGGAATGGGGGAGCAGTACTTC
TRBV2	-	TRBD1	TRBJ2-7	CASSDRGDEQYF	TGTGCCAGCAGCGACAGGGGGGACGAGCAGTACTTC
TRBV25-1	-	TRBD1	TRBJ1-1	CASSAPDRANTEAFF	TGTGCCAGCAGTGCCCCGGACAGGGCGAACACTGAAGCTTTCTTT
TRBV27	few	-	TRBJ1-2	CASSLSTGQGGYGYTF	TGTGCCAGCAGTTTATCCACGGGGCAGGGAGGATATGGCTACACCTTC
TRBV6-6	many	-	TRBJ1-1	CASSSPGTLVAFF	TGTGCCAGCAGTTCACCGGGAACACTGGTAGCTTTCTTT
TRBV29-1	-	TRBD1	TRBJ1-5	CSVNLQGGSNQPQHF	TGCAGCGTTAACCTTCAGGGGGGAAGCAATCAGCCCCAGCATTTT